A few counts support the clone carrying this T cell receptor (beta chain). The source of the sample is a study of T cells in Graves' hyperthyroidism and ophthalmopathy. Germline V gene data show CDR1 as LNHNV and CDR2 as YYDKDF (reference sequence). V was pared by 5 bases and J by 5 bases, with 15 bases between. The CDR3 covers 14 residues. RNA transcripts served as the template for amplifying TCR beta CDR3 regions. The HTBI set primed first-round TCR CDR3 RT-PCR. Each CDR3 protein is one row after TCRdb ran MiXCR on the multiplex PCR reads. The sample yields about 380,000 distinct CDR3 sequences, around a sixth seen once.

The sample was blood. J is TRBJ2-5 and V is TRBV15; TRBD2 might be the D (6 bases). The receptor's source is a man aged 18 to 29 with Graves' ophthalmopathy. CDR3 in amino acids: CATSPPGTGETQYF. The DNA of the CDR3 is TGTGCCACCAGCCCCCCCGGGACTGGGGAGACCCAGTACTTC.